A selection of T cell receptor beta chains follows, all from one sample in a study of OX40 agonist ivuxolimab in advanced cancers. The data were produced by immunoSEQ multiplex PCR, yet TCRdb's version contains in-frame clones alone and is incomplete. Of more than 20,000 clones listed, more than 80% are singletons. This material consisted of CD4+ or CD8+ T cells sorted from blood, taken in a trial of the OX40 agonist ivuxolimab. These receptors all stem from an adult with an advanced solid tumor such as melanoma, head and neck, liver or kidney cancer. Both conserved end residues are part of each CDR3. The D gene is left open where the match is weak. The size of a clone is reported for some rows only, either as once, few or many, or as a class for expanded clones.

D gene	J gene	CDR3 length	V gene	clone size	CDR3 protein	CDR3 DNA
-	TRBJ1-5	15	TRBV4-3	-	CASSLGVGDDQPQHF	TGCGCCAGCAGCCTCGGGGTGGGGGACGATCAGCCCCAGCATTTT
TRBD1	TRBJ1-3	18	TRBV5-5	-	CASSLTGTGVSSGNTIYF	TGTGCCAGCAGCTTAACCGGGACAGGCGTTAGCTCTGGAAACACCATATATTTT
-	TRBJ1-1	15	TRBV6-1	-	CASRWGGTMNTEAFF	TGTGCCAGCAGGTGGGGGGGAACGATGAACACTGAAGCTTTCTTT
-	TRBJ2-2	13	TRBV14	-	CASSLSSGGELFF	TGTGCCAGCAGCCTATCATCCGGAGGGGAGCTGTTTTTT
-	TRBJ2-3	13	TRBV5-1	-	CASSLVPGDTQYF	TGCGCCAGCAGCTTGGTCCCAGGAGATACGCAGTATTTT
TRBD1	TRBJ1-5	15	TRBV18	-	CASSLRDSVGQPQHF	TGTGCCAGCTCACTACGGGACAGTGTTGGTCAGCCCCAGCATTTT
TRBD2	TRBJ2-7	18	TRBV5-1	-	CASSLELAGPITPYEQYF	TGCGCCAGCAGCTTGGAACTAGCGGGGCCGATAACCCCCTACGAGCAGTACTTC
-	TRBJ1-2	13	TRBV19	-	CASSIRSPDGYTF	TGTGCCAGTAGTATTCGGTCCCCGGATGGCTACACCTTC
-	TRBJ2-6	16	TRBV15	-	CATSRDENSGANVLTF	TGTGCCACCAGCAGAGACGAGAACTCTGGGGCCAACGTCCTGACTTTC
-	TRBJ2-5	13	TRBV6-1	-	CAPSGEYQETQYF	TGTGCCCCCTCAGGGGAGTACCAAGAGACCCAGTACTTC
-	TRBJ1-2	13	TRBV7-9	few	CASSGDGGYGYTF	TGTGCCAGCAGCGGGGACGGCGGTTATGGCTACACCTTC
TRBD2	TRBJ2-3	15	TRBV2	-	CASTTSGGSTDTQYF	TGTGCCAGCACCACTAGCGGGGGAAGCACAGATACGCAGTATTTT
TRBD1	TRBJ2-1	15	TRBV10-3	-	CAISTGQGLDNEQFF	TGTGCCATCAGCACGGGACAGGGGCTCGACAATGAGCAGTTCTTC
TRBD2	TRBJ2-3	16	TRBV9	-	CASSPTPGTSGTMQYF	TGTGCCAGCAGCCCAACACCCGGGACTAGCGGGACTATGCAGTATTTT
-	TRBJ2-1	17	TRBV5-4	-	CASSGSIARYSYNEQFF	TGTGCCAGCAGCGGTTCTATAGCGCGTTACTCCTACAATGAGCAGTTCTTC
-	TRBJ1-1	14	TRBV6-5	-	CASSRSTTNTEAFF	TGTGCCAGCAGTCGCAGTACGACGAACACTGAAGCTTTCTTT
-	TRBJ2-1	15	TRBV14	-	CASSQDPPGKGEQFF	TGTGCCAGCAGCCAAGACCCTCCGGGAAAGGGGGAGCAGTTCTTC
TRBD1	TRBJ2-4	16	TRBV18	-	CASSPPDRLDKNIQYF	TGTGCCAGCTCACCCCCGGACAGGTTGGACAAAAACATTCAGTACTTC
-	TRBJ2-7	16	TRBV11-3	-	CASSSSGRPLGYEQYF	TGTGCCAGCAGCTCCAGCGGACGCCCTCTGGGCTACGAGCAGTACTTC
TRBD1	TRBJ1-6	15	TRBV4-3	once	CASSQDGQGNSPLHF	TGCGCCAGCAGCCAAGATGGACAGGGAAATTCACCCCTCCACTTT
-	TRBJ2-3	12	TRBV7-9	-	CASSLDTDTQYF	TGTGCCAGCAGCTTAGATACAGATACGCAGTATTTT
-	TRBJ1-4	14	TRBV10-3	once	CAISSTGEDEKLFF	TGTGCCATCAGCTCGACCGGGGAGGATGAAAAACTGTTTTTT
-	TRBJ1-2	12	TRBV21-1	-	CASSGAGRGYTF	TGTGCCAGCAGCGGAGCAGGGAGAGGCTACACCTTC
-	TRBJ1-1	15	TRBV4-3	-	CASSHTGQGNTEAFF	TGCGCCAGCAGCCATACAGGGCAGGGGAACACTGAAGCTTTCTTT
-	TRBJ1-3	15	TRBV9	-	CASSVDPNSGNTIYF	TGTGCCAGCAGCGTAGATCCGAACTCTGGAAACACCATATATTTT
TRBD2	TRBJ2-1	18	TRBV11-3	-	CASSLEGTSGGDGNEQFF	TGTGCCAGCAGCTTAGAAGGGACTAGCGGGGGGGATGGTAATGAGCAGTTCTTC
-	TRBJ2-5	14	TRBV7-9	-	CASSGRGRGETQYF	TGTGCCAGCAGCGGGAGGGGCAGGGGAGAGACCCAGTACTTC
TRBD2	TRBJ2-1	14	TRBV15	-	CATSGPSGYNEQFF	TGTGCCACCAGCGGCCCTAGCGGATACAATGAGCAGTTCTTC
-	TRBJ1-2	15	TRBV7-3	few	CASSPTSGVAYGYTF	TGTGCCAGCAGCCCGACCAGCGGGGTGGCCTATGGCTACACCTTC
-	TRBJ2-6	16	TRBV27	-	CASSERQGTGANVLTF	TGTGCCAGCAGTGAAAGGCAGGGGACTGGGGCCAACGTCCTGACTTTC
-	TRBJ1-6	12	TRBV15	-	CATSRDHSPLHF	TGTGCCACCAGCAGAGATCATTCACCCCTCCACTTT
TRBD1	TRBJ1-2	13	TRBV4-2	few	CASSQDWDSGYTF	TGTGCCAGCAGCCAAGATTGGGACAGCGGCTACACCTTC
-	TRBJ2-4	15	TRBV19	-	CASNLEPGDKNIQYF	TGTGCCAGTAACCTGGAGCCCGGGGACAAAAACATTCAGTACTTC
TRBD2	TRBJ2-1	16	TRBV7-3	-	CASRLSASGRNNEQFF	TGTGCCAGCAGGTTAAGTGCTAGCGGAAGAAACAATGAGCAGTTCTTC
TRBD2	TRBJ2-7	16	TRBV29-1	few	CSVEGLAGGSLYEQYF	TGCAGCGTTGAAGGCCTAGCGGGAGGTTCTCTGTACGAGCAGTACTTC
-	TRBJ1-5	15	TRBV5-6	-	CASSLKGPSNQPQHF	TGTGCCAGCAGCTTGAAGGGGCCTAGCAATCAGCCCCAGCATTTT
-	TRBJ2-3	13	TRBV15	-	CATRPGGTDTQYF	TGTGCCACCAGGCCCGGGGGTACAGATACGCAGTATTTT
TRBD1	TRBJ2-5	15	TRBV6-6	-	CASRDPTGISETQYF	TGTGCCAGCAGAGACCCGACAGGGATTAGCGAGACCCAGTACTTC
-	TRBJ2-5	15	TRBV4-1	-	CASSQDGLPGETQYF	TGCGCCAGCAGCCAGGACGGCTTACCCGGGGAGACTCAGTACTTC
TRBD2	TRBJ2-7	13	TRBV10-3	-	CAISQREAYEQYF	TGTGCCATCAGTCAGCGGGAGGCCTACGAGCAGTACTTC
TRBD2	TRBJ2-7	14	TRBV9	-	CASSVSGDFYEQYF	TGTGCCAGCAGCGTTAGCGGGGACTTTTACGAGCAGTACTTC
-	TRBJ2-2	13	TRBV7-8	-	CASSALSTGELFF	TGTGCCAGCAGCGCCCTCTCTACCGGGGAGCTGTTTTTT
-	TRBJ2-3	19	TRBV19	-	CASSPRRGRGGGPTDTQYF	TGTGCCAGTAGTCCCCGGCGGGGGCGGGGTGGGGGACCAACAGATACGCAGTATTTT
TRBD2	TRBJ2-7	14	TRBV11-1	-	CASQTSRSLHEQYF	TGTGCCAGCCAGACTAGCCGGAGCCTCCACGAGCAGTACTTC
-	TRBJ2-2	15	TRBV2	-	CASSEALGATGELFF	TGTGCCAGCAGTGAAGCGCTTGGGGCTACCGGGGAGCTGTTTTTT
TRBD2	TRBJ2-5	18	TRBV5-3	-	CARLLDWQREGPRETQYF	TGTGCCAGACTCCTAGATTGGCAGCGGGAGGGCCCTCGAGAGACCCAGTACTTC
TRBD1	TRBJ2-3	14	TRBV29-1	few	CSVRDRVGTDTQYF	TGCAGCGTGAGGGACAGGGTGGGCACAGATACGCAGTATTTT
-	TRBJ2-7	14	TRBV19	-	CASSIVGSSYEQYF	TGTGCCAGTAGTATAGTGGGGAGCTCCTACGAGCAGTACTTC
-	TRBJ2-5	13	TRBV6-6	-	CASSVSGSMAQYF	TGTGCCAGCAGTGTCTCGGGGAGCATGGCCCAGTACTTC
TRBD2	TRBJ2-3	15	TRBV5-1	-	CASSRLAGGTDTQYF	TGCGCCAGCAGCCGACTAGCGGGGGGTACAGATACGCAGTATTTT
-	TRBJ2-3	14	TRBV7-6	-	CASSPSAGTDTQYF	TGTGCCAGCAGCCCCTCGGCAGGCACAGATACGCAGTATTTT
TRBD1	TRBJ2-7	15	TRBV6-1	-	CASTPGTGGGNEQYF	TGTGCCAGCACCCCCGGGACAGGGGGCGGCAACGAGCAGTACTTC
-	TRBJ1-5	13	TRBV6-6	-	CATGLYSNQPQHF	TGTGCCACGGGACTTTATAGCAATCAGCCCCAGCATTTT
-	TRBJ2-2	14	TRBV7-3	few	CASSVQASTGELFF	TGTGCCAGCAGCGTACAGGCGAGCACCGGGGAGCTGTTTTTT
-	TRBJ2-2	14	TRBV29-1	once	CSVNPDQNTGELFF	TGCAGCGTTAATCCCGACCAAAACACCGGGGAGCTGTTTTTT
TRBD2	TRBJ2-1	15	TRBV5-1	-	CASSPGLATYNEQFF	TGCGCCAGCAGCCCCGGACTAGCGACCTACAATGAGCAGTTCTTC
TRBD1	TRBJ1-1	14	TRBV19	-	CASSSGTGNTEAFF	TGTGCCAGTAGTAGCGGGACAGGGAACACTGAAGCTTTCTTT
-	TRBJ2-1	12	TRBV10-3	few	CASGYSYNEQFF	TGTGCCAGCGGATATTCCTACAATGAGCAGTTCTTC